This T cell receptor (beta chain) was recorded in a study of blood T cell repertoires in COVID-19. The CDR3 spans 15 residues. Looked up from germline, CDR1 is MRHNA and CDR2 is SNTAGT. The trim removed 3 bases at V and 4 bases at J, leaving 5 bases unmatched. Sequencing was performed with immunoSEQ multiplex PCR; in TCRdb, only in-frame clones are kept and a portion is missing. The sample holds a few hundred thousand clones; around nine tenths are singletons and the top ten take around 4%. The chain couples TRBV6-4 to TRBJ1-1, with 10 bases identical to TRBD1. The receptor was derived from a woman between 50 and 59 years old with active or convalescent COVID-19. Sequences were obtained from peripheral blood. The CDR3 reads CASSEQTGGFTEAFF. In DNA form, the CDR3 reads TGTGCCAGCAGTGAACAGACAGGGGGCTTCACTGAAGCTTTCTTT.